This T cell receptor (beta chain) stems from a study of T cells in Graves' hyperthyroidism and ophthalmopathy (dated by TCRdb to between 2018 and 2020). Regarding the research as a whole: Peripheral blood was collected at initial diagnosis, before any treatment. For training and testing, the 100 or so patients in the discovery cohort were randomly divided in a 7:3 ratio. The paper reports TCR Vbeta CDR3 sequencing of approximately 130 peripheral blood samples: around 45 ophthalmopathy, fewer than 80 hyperthyroidism and approximately 17 progressor patients. Prospective prediction of ophthalmopathy was tested in an independent validation cohort consisting of some 20 hyperthyroidism patients and 15 or so patients who later progressed to ophthalmopathy. Following sampling, methimazole starting at 30 mg daily was given to hyperthyroidism patients, and high-dose intravenous methylprednisolone was given to ophthalmopathy patients. TCR V-J signatures able to tell the groups apart were searched for in a discovery cohort of approximately 95 patients, of whom 43 had Graves' ophthalmopathy and about 60 had stable Graves' hyperthyroidism. In addition, the study compared T-cell repertoires in thyroid tissue and in blood from five or six Graves' hyperthyroidism patients.

TCR beta CDR3 regions were amplified from RNA transcripts. For the first round of RT-PCR on the TCR CDR3, the HTBI primer set was used together with the Qiagen OneStep RT-PCR kit. Libraries were constructed in a second round of multiplex PCR, after which size selection and purification were performed. The libraries were sequenced on an Illumina HiSeq2000 using paired-end 100 bp reads. In the paper's pipeline: SOAPnuke was used to process the raw data, removing reads that contained adapters or uncalled bases, had a mean Phred below 15, or lacked an exact match to the constant primer or identifier. High-quality paired reads were merged with COPE v1.2.5, and unique nucleotide sequences were defined as clonotypes. Clonotypes were aligned to IMGT TRBV, TRBD and TRBJ reference segments using MiTCR v1.1. Analysis was restricted to V-J combinations with a frequency above 0.0001, which covered 99.2% of repertoires. The TCS score was defined as the ratio of F50 (clonal expansion) to E x V (chaos), calculated using BLOSUM62-based TCRdist between CDR3 peptides within each V-J. Welch's t-statistics and random forest reduced around 510 V-J features to 13, which were used in a naive Bayes classifier (R e1071). Starting from the raw public reads, TCRdb applied fastp trimming at Q25, assembled clones with MiXCR and retained in-frame beta chains. Each entry is one CDR3 protein sequence, shown with its most common DNA and genes. TCRdb assigned the V and J calls; the authors' analysis was not used. Within this sample are hundreds of thousands of distinct CDR3 sequences, with approximately 13% of them counted one time only. The top ten hold roughly 8.3% of the sample.

A patient counted as having stable Graves' hyperthyroidism if no progression to ophthalmopathy occurred over 18 months of follow-up. Hyperthyroidism patients were newly diagnosed, with disease duration under 2 months, and aged 18 to 65 years. Any patient with an uncontrolled infection, another autoimmune disease, pregnancy or lactation was excluded. Clinical symptoms, serum thyroxine and TRAb, thyroid ultrasound, and orbital computed tomography formed the basis for the diagnoses. Ficoll-Paque density gradient centrifugation was used to isolate PBMCs from around 10 ml of fresh peripheral blood. Total RNA was extracted with Trizol reagent, and quality was checked on an Agilent 2100 Bioanalyzer. This clonotype appeared a few times. No antigen is known for it. No base quality values were provided; no much bigger clone lies one nucleotide off. Here is what the overall study found, with its caveats: Most expanded thyroid clonotypes (frequency above 0.001) were also found in blood, which suggests that blood repertoires may mirror thyroid immune responses. In validation, the model predicted progression to ophthalmopathy a median of roughly 6.5 months before onset, with approximately 71% sensitivity and roughly 72% specificity. A model built on a 13 V-J signature distinguished ophthalmopathy from stable hyperthyroidism, reaching about 89% sensitivity and about 81% specificity in cross-validation and 80%/75% in testing. Sample size was not statistically predetermined, and investigators were not blinded to group allocation.

The CDR3 runs 14 amino acids, cysteine and phenylalanine included. Only the CDR3 portion is preserved as DNA: 42 bases, with reading frame beginning at the first base. CDR1 is given as LNHNV and CDR2 as YYDKDF, both from the germline V gene (reference sequence). V drops 0 bases and J drops 2 bases, leaving 7 bases in between. This receptor chain uses TRBV15 and TRBJ2-5; the D gene is unclear. The receptor comes from a woman between 18 and 29 years old with Graves' hyperthyroidism. Sample: blood. Read as DNA, the sequence is TGTGCCACCAGCAGAGATCCGGATCAAGAGACCCAGTACTTC. It specifies CATSRDPDQETQYF.